This T cell receptor beta chain was captured by sequencing in a study of blood T cell repertoires in COVID-19 (dated by TCRdb to 2018 to 2020). With respect to the entire study: Recovered participants in ImmuneRACE Cohort 3 were defined by two consecutive negative NP/OP PCR tests, clearance by a healthcare professional, or resolution of symptoms. Collaborator samples came from the United States, Italy and Spain and covered acute and convalescent phases of COVID-19. The material from the prospective study consisted of cDNA or gDNA derived from T cells, B-cell-depleted T cells, or PBMCs. The dataset comprised deeply sampled blood TCRbeta repertoires from subjects exposed to, actively infected with, or recovered from COVID-19. The repertoires were released in a freely available public database meant as a resource for research on the immune response to SARS-CoV-2. Samples were obtained from the ongoing ImmuneRACE study (first 160 participants) and from about 1,300 subjects provided by 6 global collaborators. The sample metadata nearly always contained a de-identified subject ID, COVID-19 status, age in years and sex. Where HLA class I and class II types were available, the types were taken from metadata supplied by the sample provider, not from assay-based typing.

Overall results and qualifications from the work: The quantity of clinical and demographic metadata differed by source and by participant and was supplied without curation.

As to this clone: Its cognate antigen has yet to be identified. No per-base quality is available; no much larger clone lies one base away.

Enrolling through a virtual design, the prospective study's participants ranged in age from roughly 18 to 95 years and lived across some 22 United States geographic areas. To assign participants to cohorts, the prospective study relied on clinical history that participants themselves reported in a screening survey and a study questionnaire. Each participant in the prospective study had whole blood, serum and a nasopharyngeal or oropharyngeal swab collected by mobile phlebotomists. Participants in the prospective study had the option to provide additional blood draws and questionnaires over a roughly 2-month period. Prospective study blood samples were shipped either frozen or at room temperature before DNA extraction. The immunoSEQ Assay, a bias-controlled multiplex PCR, was used to amplify TCRbeta CDR3 regions from genomic DNA. In the authors' own workflow: Nucleated cell counts per sample were estimated from amplification of reference gene primers within the assay. Sequence reads were collapsed and filtered to measure the absolute abundance of every unique TCRbeta CDR3 rearrangement. For each sample, productive Simpson clonality was calculated by taking the square root of Simpson's diversity index across productive rearrangements. In TCRdb, the immuneACCESS table is reduced to in-frame sequences with V and J assigned. These tables do not hold every clone; where another copy was compared, an unresolved V gene accounts for under half, and the others remain unexplained. The D gene and trimming were derived from the DNA, and the V and J assignments and clone size from that table. For this sample the table gives approximately 360,000 clones, of which 87% were detected only once. The ten largest clones represent approximately 1.9% of the sample.

Material for sequencing was PBMCs or T cells enriched from blood (not recorded which). The sequence came from a man in his forties or fifties in a cohort exposed to, infected with or recovered from COVID-19 (not recorded which).

The DNA sequence reads TGTGCCAGTAGTCTTACGGGACAATTCTCTGGAAACACCATATATTTT. This encodes CASSLTGQFSGNTIYF. The rearrangement combines TRBV19 with TRBJ1-3; perhaps TRBD1 is the D gene, with 6 bases matching. Counted from cysteine to phenylalanine, this CDR3 has 16 amino acids. The read is trimmed to its CDR3 DNA, 48 bases read in frame from base 1. V is pared back by 5 bases and J by 0 bases, with 14 bases lying between the germline termini. CDR1 and CDR2 were assigned from the germline V gene (reference sequence) as LNHDA and SQIVND.